The present T cell receptor beta chain was sequenced within a study of blood T cell repertoires in COVID-19. Study overall: The origin of the acute and convalescent COVID-19 samples was the United States, Italy and Spain. PBMCs, B-cell-depleted T cells, or T cells provided the cDNA or gDNA that made up the material.

Germline CDR1 MGHDK, CDR2 SYGVNS. The length of the CDR3 is 15 residues. Trimming removed 0 bases from V and 6 bases from J; junction bases left unmatched: 1. Source study methods: Nucleated cell counts were estimated from reference gene primer amplification. The method was immunoSEQ multiplex PCR; TCRdb's version includes in-frame clones alone and lacks a portion of them. V, J and clone size derive from that table, while D and trimming were established from the DNA sequence. The sample includes tens of thousands of clones, 80% to 85% of them seen just once. Material: peripheral blood. The TCR comes from a human donor in a cohort sampled during active COVID-19. The chain couples TRBV25-1 to TRBJ1-6; 8 bases match TRBD1. DNA for the CDR3: TGTGCCAGCAGTGAATACAGGGGGCTTAATTCACCCCTCCACTTT. This codes for CASSEYRGLNSPLHF.